This T cell receptor beta chain appears in the sequencing data of a study of spatial heterogeneity in lung cancer. Overall study: Alpha-chain sequences were detected in numbers that were consistently lower than beta-chain sequences.

Every TCR cDNA molecule bore a unique molecular identifier. From the 5' RACE reads, TCRdb called clonotypes with MiXCR, one entry per CDR3 protein. The sample lists more than 20,000 distinct CDR3 sequences, about 13% seen once, with around 25% in the top ten. This clonotype was observed a few times. Its target is not known. Study-level findings and limits: Among blood samples, ubiquitous expanded tumor TCRs appeared more at resection than at follow-up.

Time point in this sample: sample taken at primary tumor resection. Whole RNA obtained from tumor, nontumor lung or frozen PBMC underwent sequencing without sorting. Untreated early-stage non-small cell lung cancer patients, around 70 in total, were the donors. V was clipped by 3 bases and J by 5 bases; unmatched bases: 0. The CDR3 length is 13 residues. Germline CDR1 is DFQATT and CDR2 is SNEGSKA (reference sequence). The chain joins TRBV20-1 to TRBJ1-6; 8 bases are a match to TRBD1. This receptor was identified in a female donor with early-stage non-small cell lung cancer. Sequences were derived from PBMCs, sampled at surgery. The CDR3 region has the DNA TGCAGTGCTAGGACAGGGGATAATTCACCCCTCCACTTT. It translates to CSARTGDNSPLHF.